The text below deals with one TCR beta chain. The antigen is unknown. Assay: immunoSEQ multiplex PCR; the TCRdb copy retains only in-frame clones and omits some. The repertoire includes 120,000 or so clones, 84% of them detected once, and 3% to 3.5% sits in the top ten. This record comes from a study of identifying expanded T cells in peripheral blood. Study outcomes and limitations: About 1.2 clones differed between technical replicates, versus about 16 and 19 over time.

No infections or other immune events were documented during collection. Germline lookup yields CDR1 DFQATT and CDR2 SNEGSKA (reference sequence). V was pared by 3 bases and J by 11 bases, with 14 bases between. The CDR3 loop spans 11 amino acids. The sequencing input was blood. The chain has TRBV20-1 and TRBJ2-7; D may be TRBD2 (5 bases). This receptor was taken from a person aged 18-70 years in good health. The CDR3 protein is CSASLARREYF. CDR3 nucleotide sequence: TGCAGTGCTAGTTTAGCCAGGCGGGAGTACTTC.